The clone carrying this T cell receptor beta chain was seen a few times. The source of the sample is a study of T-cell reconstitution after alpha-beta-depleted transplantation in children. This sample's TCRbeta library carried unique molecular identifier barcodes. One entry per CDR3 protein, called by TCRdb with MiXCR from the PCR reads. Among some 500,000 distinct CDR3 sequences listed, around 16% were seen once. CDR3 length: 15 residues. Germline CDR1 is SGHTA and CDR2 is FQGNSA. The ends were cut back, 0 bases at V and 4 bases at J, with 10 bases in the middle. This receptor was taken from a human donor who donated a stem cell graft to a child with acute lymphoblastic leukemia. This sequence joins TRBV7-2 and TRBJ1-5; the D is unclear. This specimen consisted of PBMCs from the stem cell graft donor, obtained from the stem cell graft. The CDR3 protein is CASSLAESPNQPQHF. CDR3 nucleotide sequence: TGTGCCAGCAGCTTAGCGGAGTCCCCGAATCAGCCCCAGCATTTT.